One sample yielded the 21 T cell receptor beta chains listed below, sequenced in a study of patients and donors after allogeneic stem cell transplantation. One entry per CDR3 protein results from TCRdb running MiXCR on the RT-PCR reads. The profile shows about 1,900 distinct CDR3 sequences, less than 6% of them singletons. The sample consisted of blood, either unsorted or a sorted T cell fraction (not recorded which). The receptors stem from a human donor who was either an allogeneic HSCT recipient or a stem cell or donor lymphocyte infusion donor (not recorded which). It is not recorded whose cells these are; they may come from a transplant donor.

J is TRBJ2-7 and V is TRBV11-2; D may be TRBD2 (6 bases). The CDR3 has 14 residues. Germline values: CDR1 SGHAT, CDR2 FQNNGV. Trimming stripped 3 bases from V and 1 base from J, with 10 bases between. CDR3 in DNA: TGTGCCAGCAGCTTCGGGAGCGGGTCCTACGAGCAGTACTTC. Translated: CASSFGSGSYEQYF.

This clonotype was seen only a few times. The chain combines TRBV12-3 or TRBV12-4 with TRBJ1-1; D uncertain. The germline V and J ends were trimmed by 0 bases and 4 bases, with 9 bases remaining between them. The CDR3 is made up of 14 amino acids. Written as DNA, the CDR3 is TGTGCCAGCAGTTTAGCGGGGTATGGCACTGAAGCTTTCTTT. It encodes CASSLAGYGTEAFF.

By frequency in the sample, this clonotype is medium-sized. The chain links TRBV20-1 to TRBJ1-1, with D unresolved. Germline values: CDR1 DFQATT, CDR2 SNEGSKA (reference sequence). V dropped 5 bases and J dropped 0 bases, with 7 bases sitting between them. CDR3 length: 12 amino acids. The chain's CDR3 is CSAGRLNTEAFF. CDR3 nucleotides: TGCAGTGCTGGACGGTTGAACACTGAAGCTTTCTTT.

This clonotype is labeled as medium-sized. The rearrangement joins TRBV27 to TRBJ1-1; a possible D gene is TRBD1 (6 bases). CDR3 size: 13 residues. Trimming removed 5 bases from V and 5 bases from J, with 12 bases in between. Germline V gene lookup returns CDR1 MNHEY and CDR2 SMNVEV (reference sequence). The CDR3 sequence is CASSNTGRTEAFF. The CDR3 bases are TGTGCCAGCAGTAACACAGGGCGGACTGAAGCTTTCTTT.

This chain joins TRBV5-6 and TRBJ2-3, with D perhaps TRBD2 (6 bases). CDR1 is SGHDT and CDR2 is YYEEEE in the germline V gene. The CDR3 runs to 15 residues. Deletions cut 1 base from V and 0 bases from J, with 9 bases between. The CDR3 reads CASSLLLASTDTQYF. CDR3 in DNA: TGTGCCAGCAGCTTGCTGCTAGCGAGCACAGATACGCAGTATTTT.

The chain combines TRBV5-1 with TRBJ2-7; TRBD1 matches at 7 bases. Trimming at V came to 4 bases and at J to 6 bases, leaving 7 bases not matched to a gene. The CDR3 is 13 amino acids. From germline, CDR1 is SGHRS and CDR2 YFSETQ. CDR3 residues: CASSLDRVGEQYF. The CDR3 coding sequence is TGCGCCAGCAGCCTCGACAGGGTTGGCGAGCAGTACTTC.

By share, this clonotype counts as medium-sized. The chain has TRBV28 and TRBJ1-1; D perhaps matches TRBD1 (5 bases). This CDR3 is built from 13 residues. V was clipped by 6 bases and J by 5 bases, with 13 bases between them. Germline-derived CDR1 and CDR2 are MDHEN and SYDVKM. The CDR3 is CASSPPWGTEAFF. CDR3 coding DNA: TGTGCCAGCAGCCCCCCGTGGGGGACTGAAGCTTTCTTT.

The chain links TRBV6-2 or TRBV6-3 to TRBJ1-2; no clear D. Germline lookup yields CDR1 MNHEY and CDR2 SVGEGT. V was clipped by 5 bases and J by 5 bases, with 6 bases between them. The CDR3 runs 11 residues. Written as DNA, the CDR3 is TGTGCCAGCAGTGAGCGATATGGCTACACCTTC. Translated, it gives CASSERYGYTF.

This clonotype is medium-sized (0.01 to 0.1%). The chain recombines TRBV7-8 with TRBJ2-5, with TRBD2 matching 10 bases. This CDR3 is 12 amino acids long. The trim removed 8 bases at V and 5 bases at J, leaving 2 bases unmatched. Germline V gene lookup returns CDR1 SGHVS and CDR2 FQNEAQ. CDR3 in amino acids: CASETSGETQYF. CDR3 bases: TGTGCCAGCGAGACTAGCGGGGAGACCCAGTACTTC.

In this sample, this clonotype is medium-sized. The chain is built from TRBV29-1 and TRBJ2-7; 7 bases are shared with TRBD1. Germline CDR1 SQVTM, CDR2 ANQGSEA. The V segment lost 5 bases and the J segment 0 bases; nucleotides outside the gene matches: 7. This CDR3 spans 14 amino acids. CDR3 sequence reads: CSVLGGAYSYEQYF. CDR3 in DNA: TGCAGCGTTCTAGGGGGCGCGTACTCCTACGAGCAGTACTTC.

This clonotype rates as medium-sized (0.01 to 0.1%). CDR3 bases: TGTGCCAGCAGTTCATACACCGGGGAGCTGTTTTTT. It translates to CASSSYTGELFF. This sequence joins TRBV6-1 and TRBJ2-2, with D unclear. The CDR3 length is 12 residues. Trimming stripped 5 bases from V and 3 bases from J, with 4 bases between. Germline V CDR1 and CDR2: MNHNS, SASEGT.

This clonotype counts as medium-sized. V and J are TRBV29-1 and TRBJ2-2; D remains unclear. The CDR3 length is 12 residues. CDR1 is SQVTM and CDR2 is ANQGSEA in the germline V gene. Between the trimmed V and J ends, which lost 2 bases and 6 bases, there was a span of 7 bases. CDR3 residues: CSVEQVPGELFF. CDR3 bases: TGCAGCGTTGAACAGGTCCCCGGGGAGCTGTTTTTT.

The chain joins TRBV29-1 to TRBJ2-1, with 13 nucleotides matching TRBD2. CDR1 is SQVTM, CDR2 ANQGSEA, per germline. The CDR3 has 13 amino acids. The V gene end was trimmed by 7 bases and the J gene end by 6 bases; junction bases not matched to a gene: 3. The CDR3 DNA reads as TGCAGCGGTGGACTAGCGGGAGTCAATGAGCAGTTCTTC. Translating it yields CSGGLAGVNEQFF.

This clonotype has just a few counts. The chain links TRBV11-1 to TRBJ2-1, with 8 bases fitting TRBD2. Germline CDR1 SGHAT, CDR2 FQDESV (reference sequence). The CDR3 sequence is 19 residues long. The V gene end was trimmed by 2 bases and the J gene end by 4 bases; junction bases not matched to a gene: 16. In DNA form, the CDR3 reads TGTGCCAGCAGCTTACCGGCCGGGGTGTCGGGAGGGGGATACAATGAGCAGTTCTTC. This sequence encodes CASSLPAGVSGGGYNEQFF.

Relative to its sample, this clonotype is large. The CDR3 spells CATSDSSYEQYF. In DNA form, the CDR3 reads TGTGCCACCAGTGATTCCTCCTACGAGCAGTACTTC. The chain has TRBV24-1 and TRBJ2-7; D call uncertain. The CDR3 contains 12 residues. CDR1 is KGHDR, CDR2 SFDVKD, per germline. The V and J ends lost 2 bases and 0 bases respectively, with 1 base between them.

This clonotype is large within its sample. This chain joins TRBV10-3 and TRBJ1-5; TRBD1 matches at 7 bases. CDR1 and CDR2 from the germline V gene are ENHRY and SYGVKD. The V gene end was trimmed by 0 bases and the J gene end by 7 bases; junction bases not matched to a gene: 9. There are 16 residues in the CDR3. The CDR3 loop is CAISESFQGVGQPQHF. Here the CDR3 DNA reads TGTGCCATCAGTGAGTCGTTTCAGGGGGTCGGACAGCCCCAGCATTTT.

The chain combines TRBV20-1 with TRBJ2-3; TRBD2 matches 7 bases. Trimming cost V 6 bases and J 6 bases; bases outside gene matches: 15. The CDR3 spans 15 residues. In germline, CDR1 is DFQATT, CDR2 SNEGSKA (reference sequence). The CDR3 DNA follows: TGCAGTGCCCCAGAAGCGGGAAGGACACGCGATACGCAGTATTTT. Translating it yields CSAPEAGRTRDTQYF.

This clonotype is classed as medium-sized. V gene TRBV5-5 combines with J gene TRBJ2-7; a possible D gene is TRBD1 (5 bases). Trimming removed 3 bases at V and 2 bases at J, with 12 bases between. This CDR3 comprises 14 residues. Germline values: CDR1 SGHKS, CDR2 YYEKEE (reference sequence). CDR3 in amino acids: CASSWADSTYEQYF. The CDR3 region has the DNA TGTGCCAGCAGCTGGGCCGACAGTACCTACGAGCAGTACTTC.

This clonotype is labeled medium-sized. The chain has TRBV4-2 and TRBJ2-7; D unclear. Germline CDR1 LGHNA, CDR2 YNFKEQ. Trimming pared 0 bases from V and 4 bases from J, leaving 7 bases between. This CDR3 is built from 13 residues. CDR3 residues: CASSQDSDYEQYF. The CDR3 nucleotides are TGTGCCAGCAGCCAAGATTCGGATTACGAGCAGTACTTC.

J is TRBJ2-1 and V is TRBV4-1; weak D call: TRBD2 (6 bases). Germline values: CDR1 MGHRA, CDR2 YSYEKL. This CDR3 has 15 residues. The V and J ends lost 4 bases and 0 bases respectively, with 10 bases between them. The CDR3 DNA reads as TGCGCCAGCAGCCCACGGGAGTCCTCCTACAATGAGCAGTTCTTC. Translation: CASSPRESSYNEQFF.

Within the sample, this clonotype is medium-sized (0.01 to 0.1%). J is TRBJ2-1 and V is TRBV6-1, with D possibly being TRBD2 (5 bases). The germline V gene encodes CDR1 MNHNS and CDR2 SASEGT. CDR3 size: 14 residues. V shed 8 bases and J shed 0 bases, with 11 bases lying between them. CDR3 region: CASGLLSSYNEQFF. In DNA, the CDR3 is TGTGCCAGCGGACTCTTAAGCTCCTACAATGAGCAGTTCTTC.